These 20 T cell receptor beta chains were all obtained from the same sample, sequenced in a study of T cell repertoires in cytomegalovirus infection. TCRdb re-called the reads with MiXCR, one entry per CDR3 protein. The table shows 650,000 to 900,000 distinct CDR3 sequences, with 30% to 35% occurring only once. For these receptors, no antigen is known. The sample consisted of cultured CD8+ T cells from PBMCs, taken from culture after CMV antigen stimulation. The source is a human donor in good health (CMV status not recorded). Some clones in this sample may be carry-over from other donors' samples.

This clonotype occurred a few times. The chain carries TRBV7-9 and TRBJ1-4, with 7 positions matching TRBD1. CDR1 is SEHNR and CDR2 is FQNEAQ in the germline V gene (reference sequence). The CDR3 contains 14 residues. After removal of 5 bases from V and 10 bases from J, the junction contained 10 bases not matched to a gene. This CDR3 is CASSPPDREGKLFF. The CDR3 nucleotides are TGTGCCAGCAGCCCCCCCGACAGGGAGGGAAAACTGTTTTTT.

The J gene is TRBJ2-2, the V gene TRBV6-2 or TRBV6-3, with 8 bases that match TRBD1. V was clipped by 5 bases and J by 5 bases; unmatched bases: 13. The CDR3 runs 17 residues. Germline CDR1 reads MNHEY; CDR2 reads SVGEGT. The CDR3 loop reads CASSIRDRRQITGELFF. CDR3 in DNA: TGTGCCAGCAGTATCCGGGACAGGCGACAAATTACCGGGGAGCTGTTTTTT.

This clonotype has more than one count but fewer than ten. The gene calls are TRBV4-1 and TRBJ2-7, with D unclear. Per germline, CDR1 MGHRA and CDR2 YSYEKL. The CDR3 totals 13 residues. V shed 1 base and J shed 3 bases, with 7 bases lying between them. CDR3 sequence: CASSQGRNYEQYF. In nucleotides, the CDR3 is TGCGCCAGCAGCCAAGGGCGGAACTACGAGCAGTACTTC.

A remark on this clonotype: At one of its ends the junction is not consistent with the germline gene, which may arise from a read error. The chain is built from TRBV7-7 and TRBJ1-3, with D perhaps matching TRBD1 (5 bases). Germline V gene sequence: CDR1 SSHAT, CDR2 FNYEAQ (reference sequence). The CDR3 consists of 15 residues. DNA of the CDR3: TGTGCTAGCAGCTTAAATAAGGGGCCCGGAAACACCTTATATTTT. It yields the protein CASSLNKGPGNTLYF.

This clonotype has a handful of counts. The chain has TRBV7-9 and TRBJ2-4; 7 bases are a match to TRBD1. Per germline, CDR1 SEHNR and CDR2 FQNEAQ (reference sequence). The CDR3 consists of 17 residues. The J segment lost 0 bases and the V segment lost 3 bases, leaving 8 bases of the junction unmatched. CDR3 DNA: TGTGCCAGCAGCTTTCAAAGGGACAGTCTAGCCAAAAACATTCAGTACTTC. It encodes CASSFQRDSLAKNIQYF.

The CDR3 spells CSAMGSRSYNSPLHF. The CDR3 region has the DNA TGCAGTGCCATGGGGAGCCGCTCCTATAATTCACCCCTCCACTTT. V and J are TRBV20-1 and TRBJ1-6; D remains ambiguous. CDR3 length equals 15 residues. CDR1 and CDR2 (germline): DFQATT, SNEGSKA (reference sequence). Trimming pared 6 bases from V and 0 bases from J, leaving 12 bases between.

The chain couples TRBV27 to TRBJ2-6; 7 bases fit TRBD1. Losses at the gene ends were 5 bases for V and 2 bases for J; bases not matched to a gene: 0. The CDR3 runs to 14 residues. From germline, CDR1 is MNHEY and CDR2 SMNVEV (reference sequence). The CDR3 DNA reads as TGTGCCAGCAGTACAGGGGCTGGGGCCAACGTCCTGACTTTC. Amino acids: CASSTGAGANVLTF.

The chain uses TRBV12-3 or TRBV12-4 and TRBJ2-7; 12 positions agree with TRBD2. The junction had 13 bases not matched to a gene; V was cut back by 6 bases and J by 4 bases. CDR3 length: 17 amino acids. CDR3 in amino acids: CASSPGASGGARYEQYF. The CDR3 region has the DNA TGTGCCAGCAGCCCTGGGGCTAGCGGGGGGGCCAGGTACGAGCAGTACTTC.

This clonotype was recorded a few times. The rearrangement joins TRBV5-8 to TRBJ2-1, with D unresolved. Germline CDR1 is SGHTS and CDR2 is YDEGEE. There are 13 residues in the CDR3. The V end lost 7 bases, the J end lost 4 bases, and 12 bases lay between the germline ends. CDR3 loop: CASCGRFYNEQFF. CDR3 in DNA: TGTGCCAGCTGCGGCCGATTTTACAATGAGCAGTTCTTC.

There are a few counts of this clonotype. The gene calls are TRBV4-1 and TRBJ2-2; D may be TRBD1 (6 bases). This CDR3 comprises 17 residues. CDR1 and CDR2 (germline): MGHRA, YSYEKL. The V end lost 3 bases, the J end lost 6 bases, and 20 bases lay between the germline ends. CDR3 in DNA: TGCGCCAGCAGCCACTTGGACAGCGACAACGGCGCCGGGGAGCTGTTTTTT. Its translation is CASSHLDSDNGAGELFF.

This clonotype was found many times. This rearrangement joins TRBV7-9 to TRBJ1-4; D unclear. From germline, CDR1 is SEHNR and CDR2 FQNEAQ (reference sequence). The CDR3 is made up of 16 amino acids. The V end lost 4 bases, the J end lost 11 bases, and 23 bases lay between the germline ends. In DNA form, the CDR3 reads TGTGCCAGCAGCTCGACCGCGGTGACCGGGAATCAGAAACTGTTTTTT. Translated, it gives CASSSTAVTGNQKLFF.

The rearrangement joins TRBV6-5 to TRBJ1-4; maybe TRBD1 (5 bases). The V gene lost 2 bases and the J gene lost 4 bases, with 8 bases spanning the gap. Germline V gene sequence: CDR1 MNHEY, CDR2 SVGAGI. This CDR3 is built from 14 residues. The CDR3 is CASSYGQGNEKLFF. DNA of the CDR3: TGTGCCAGCAGTTACGGTCAGGGTAATGAAAAACTGTTTTTT.

As regards this clonotype: In this CDR3 the conserved last residue, phenylalanine or tryptophan, is missing, so a read error is likely. The V gene is TRBV11-2, the J gene TRBJ2-4; no clear D. The V end lost 0 bases, the J end lost 6 bases, and 9 bases lay between the germline ends. The CDR3 runs to 14 residues. Per the germline V gene, CDR1 is SGHAT and CDR2 is FQNNGV. Here the CDR3 reads CASSLDLAGNIQYV. The CDR3 DNA reads TGTGCCAGCAGCTTAGATTTGGCAGGAAACATTCAGTACGTC.

This clonotype was counted many times. The V gene is TRBV6-6, the J gene TRBJ1-2; 11 bases are shared with TRBD1. The V and J ends lost 0 bases and 3 bases, in that order; junction bases with no gene match: 12. Germline CDR1 and CDR2: MNHNY and SVGAGI (reference sequence). CDR3 length: 19 amino acids. The CDR3: CASSYSPGQGARVDYGYTF. The CDR3 region has the DNA TGTGCCAGCAGTTACTCTCCTGGACAGGGGGCGCGGGTTGACTATGGCTACACCTTC.

The J gene is TRBJ2-1, the V gene TRBV5-1; perhaps TRBD1 as D (6 bases). The germline V and J ends were trimmed by 4 bases and 10 bases, with 18 bases remaining between them. Looked up from germline, CDR1 is SGHRS and CDR2 is YFSETQ. CDR3 length equals 14 residues. DNA for the CDR3: TGCGCCAGCAGCACCCGGGACACTACATTCGAGCAGTTCTTC. This translates into CASSTRDTTFEQFF.

This clonotype turned up a few times. The rearrangement links TRBV7-2 to TRBJ2-3; the D gene is possibly TRBD2 (5 bases). The germline CDR1 and CDR2 sequences are SGHTA and FQGNSA. Trimming left V 5 bases short and J 0 bases short, with 15 bases between. The CDR3 contains 16 residues. The chain's CDR3 is CASSLEWGESTDTQYF. As DNA, the CDR3 is TGTGCCAGCAGCCTAGAATGGGGAGAAAGCACAGATACGCAGTATTTT. Full variable domain (remainder filled in from reference TRBV7-2 and TRBJ2-3): GAGVSQSPSNKVTEKGKDVELRCDPISGHTALYWYRQSLGQGLEFLIYFQGNSAPDKSGLPSDRFSAERTGGSVSTLTIQRTQQEDSAVYLCASSLEWGESTDTQYFGPGTRLTVL.

The chain recombines TRBV24-1 with TRBJ1-5; no firm D call. The V end was cut by 3 bases, the J end by 10 bases, with 15 bases between. This CDR3 spans 14 amino acids. CDR1 KGHDR and CDR2 SFDVKD come from the germline V gene. CDR3 residues: CATSDVDRHGPQHF. CDR3 DNA: TGTGCCACCAGTGATGTTGACCGACATGGCCCCCAGCATTTT.

V is TRBV28 and J is TRBJ2-2, with TRBD1 matching 9 bases. V shed 3 bases and J 3 bases; nucleotides not matched to a gene: 11. This CDR3 contains 18 residues. CDR1 is MDHEN and CDR2 is SYDVKM in the germline V gene. The CDR3 protein is CASSFWVGTGPYTGELFF. CDR3 DNA: TGTGCCAGCAGTTTCTGGGTCGGGACAGGGCCCTACACCGGGGAGCTGTTTTTT. Full variable domain (missing parts from reference TRBV28 and TRBJ2-2): DVKVTQSSRYLVKRTGEKVFLECVQDMDHENMFWYRQDPGLGLRLIYFSYDVKMKEKGDIPEGYSVSREKKERFSLILESASTNQTSMYLCASSFWVGTGPYTGELFFGEGSRLTVL.

In DNA, the CDR3 is TGCTCACCTCGGACAGAAGAAGCTTTCTTT. Translated, it gives CSPRTEEAFF. The rearrangement links TRBV20-1 to TRBJ1-1, with D possibly matching TRBD1 (6 bases). Germline-derived CDR1 and CDR2 are DFQATT and SNEGSKA (reference sequence). The CDR3 length is 10 residues.

The CDR3 nucleotides read TGTGCCAGTAGTAAATTTGGACAGGCTATGGGAGATACGCAGTATTTT. This encodes CASSKFGQAMGDTQYF. V is TRBV19 and J is TRBJ2-3, with 7 bases identical to TRBD1. The CDR3 totals 16 residues. CDR1 LNHDA and CDR2 SQIVND come from the germline V gene (reference sequence). V trimming: 4 bases; J trimming: 5 bases; junction bases outside the gene matches: 12.